Presented here are 18 T cell receptor beta chains from one specimen sequenced in a study of blood T cell repertoires in COVID-19. Clones were sequenced by immunoSEQ multiplex PCR, and TCRdb holds only the in-frame ones, with some missing. Of around 170,000 clones in the sample, 90% were seen once. Sequences were obtained from peripheral blood. The receptors stem from a man aged 45-65 years with acute or convalescent COVID-19.

The rearrangement uses TRBV18 and TRBJ2-6; D is unclear. V was shortened by 2 bases and J by 3 bases, with 11 bases between the two germline ends. The CDR3 extends over 16 amino acids. Germline-derived CDR1 and CDR2 are KGHSH and LQKENI. CDR3 nucleotides: TGTGCCAGCTCACCATTCCGGGTCGGTGGGGCCAACGTCCTGACTTTC. Encoded protein: CASSPFRVGGANVLTF.

The chain is built from TRBV24-1 and TRBJ2-5, with D perhaps TRBD2 (5 bases). V shed 0 bases and J shed 5 bases, with 12 bases lying between them. Germline V gene data show CDR1 as KGHDR and CDR2 as SFDVKD. CDR3 length: 15 amino acids. CDR3 residues: CATSDLAGSRETQYF. The CDR3 DNA is TGTGCCACCAGTGATTTGGCGGGCAGCCGTGAGACCCAGTACTTC.

The rearrangement links TRBV4-1 to TRBJ1-4; unclear D gene. CDR3 length: 17 residues. V lost 0 bases, J lost 2 bases, and 13 bases lay in between. Germline CDR1 and CDR2: MGHRA and YSYEKL. The CDR3 DNA is TGCGCCAGCAGCCAAGATAACGGAAGGAGGACTAATGAAAAACTGTTTTTT. It yields the protein CASSQDNGRRTNEKLFF.

The chain is built from TRBV21-1 and TRBJ1-1; the tabulated D call, TRBD1, remains unverified against the DNA. TRBV21-1 is an annotated pseudogene. There are 15 residues in the CDR3. Written as DNA, the CDR3 is TGTGCCAGCAGCCTACAGGGCCCCCGGAACACTGAAGCTTTCTTT. Protein sequence: CASSLQGPRNTEAFF.

V is TRBV28 and J is TRBJ2-7; D not resolved. V was cut by 2 bases and J by 9 bases, with 14 bases left in between. Germline V lookup: CDR1 MDHEN, CDR2 SYDVKM. This CDR3 is 13 amino acids long. This CDR3 reads CASSLNDNRGQYV. Written as DNA, the CDR3 is TGTGCCAGCAGTTTAAATGATAATCGAGGGCAGTACGTC.

This chain uses TRBV12-2 with TRBJ2-7; the table's D gene call, TRBD2, was not cross checked with the DNA. TRBV12-2 is flagged as a pseudogene. The CDR3 is 15 residues long. The CDR3 reads CASRLKGLYAYEQYV. The CDR3 bases are TGTGCAAGTCGCCTTAAAGGACTCTACGCCTACGAGCAGTACGTC.

This sequence joins TRBV28 and TRBJ1-6; 8 bases fit TRBD1. Germline CDR1 reads MDHEN; CDR2 reads SYDVKM. CDR3 length equals 14 residues. J was trimmed by 10 bases and V by 5 bases; bases with no gene match: 7. The CDR3 reads CASSPDRVGSPLHF. In nucleotides, the CDR3 is TGTGCCAGCAGTCCGGACAGGGTGGGATCACCCCTCCACTTT.

This chain joins TRBV6-2 or TRBV6-3 and TRBJ2-5; 11 nucleotides agree with TRBD2. The length of the CDR3 is 17 residues. The ends lost 3 bases at V and 5 bases at J; junction bases unmatched: 11. Per the germline V gene, CDR1 is MNHEY and CDR2 is SVGEGT. The CDR3 here is CASSYIIAGGPEETQYF. CDR3 in DNA: TGTGCCAGCAGTTATATAATAGCGGGGGGGCCCGAGGAGACCCAGTACTTC.

This clone was found once. The CDR3 DNA follows: TGTGCCAGTAGGCCGGGTTCTGCGACCGGGGAGCTGTTTTTT. The encoded protein is CASRPGSATGELFF. The V gene is TRBV19, the J gene TRBJ2-2, with no clear D. Germline CDR1 is LNHDA and CDR2 is SQIVND (reference sequence). The length of the CDR3 is 14 residues. Trimming removed 6 bases from V and 5 bases from J, with 13 bases in between.

This chain links TRBV4-2 with TRBJ1-2; TRBD1 matches at 8 bases. CDR3 length: 16 amino acids. V shed 2 bases, J shed 4 bases, and the junction held 9 bases outside the gene matches. CDR1 is LGHNA, CDR2 YNFKEQ, per germline. Written as DNA, the CDR3 is TGTGCCAGCAGCCAAACGACAGGGGCTAATATCTATGGCTACACCTTC. Its protein product is CASSQTTGANIYGYTF.

The chain joins TRBV28 to TRBJ1-1; the D gene is possibly TRBD1 (5 bases). Germline V gives CDR1 MDHEN, CDR2 SYDVKM. The CDR3 length is 13 residues. V lost 5 bases and J lost 0, with 7 bases in between. The CDR3 nucleotides are TGTGCCAGCAGTCAGGGATTGAACACTGAAGCTTTCTTT. It specifies CASSQGLNTEAFF. The full variable domain, with the rest looked up from reference TRBV28 and TRBJ1-1, is DVKVTQSSRYLVKRTGEKVFLECVQDMDHENMFWYRQDPGLGLRLIYFSYDVKMKEKGDIPEGYSVSREKKERFSLILESASTNQTSMYLCASSQGLNTEAFFGQGTRLTVV.

The chain employs TRBV6-4 and TRBJ1-6, with TRBD1 matching over 9 bases. The CDR3 loop spans 13 amino acids. The V and J ends lost 3 bases and 12 bases, in that order; junction bases with no gene match: 3. CDR1 is MRHNA, CDR2 SNTAGT, per germline. The CDR3 is CASSDTGGRPLHF. The CDR3 region has the DNA TGTGCCAGCAGTGATACAGGGGGCCGACCCCTCCACTTT.

The DNA of the CDR3 is TGTGCCAGCAGTTACTTCGGACAGGGAAACTATGGCTACACCTTC. Protein sequence: CASSYFGQGNYGYTF. The chain couples TRBV27 to TRBJ1-2; 8 nucleotides agree with TRBD1. The junction had 6 bases not matched to a gene; V was cut back by 4 bases and J by 2 bases. Germline V gives CDR1 MNHEY, CDR2 SMNVEV (reference sequence). The CDR3 is made up of 15 amino acids.

This chain joins TRBV2 and TRBJ1-6; D gene unclear. Germline V gene sequence: CDR1 SNHLY, CDR2 FYNNEI. V lost 3 bases and J lost 9, with 9 bases in between. The CDR3 totals 13 residues. The CDR3 DNA reads TGTGCCAGCAGTGACATGGGGAGTTCACCCCTCCACTTT. Amino acid sequence: CASSDMGSSPLHF.

J is TRBJ1-1 and V is TRBV6-5; 7 bases are shared with TRBD1. Trimming cost V 8 bases and J 5 bases; bases outside gene matches: 11. CDR3 length: 14 residues. Germline V lookup: CDR1 MNHEY, CDR2 SVGAGI. Written as DNA, the CDR3 is TGTGCCAGCTACAGGGACAGACTTGGGACTGAAGCTTTCTTT. Translated, it gives CASYRDRLGTEAFF.

V is TRBV29-1 and J is TRBJ2-1, with TRBD2 identical over 10 bases. Germline loops: CDR1 SQVTM, CDR2 ANQGSEA. The CDR3 is 16 amino acids. The trim removed 6 bases at V and 2 bases at J, leaving 10 bases unmatched. CDR3 DNA: TGCAGCGTGGAGGGGCCTAGCGGGAGAACCTACAATGAGCAGTTCTTC. Translation: CSVEGPSGRTYNEQFF.

The rearrangement joins TRBV4-1 to TRBJ2-6; D possibly corresponds to TRBD2 (6 bases). The germline gives CDR1 MGHRA, CDR2 YSYEKL. V was pared by 2 bases and J by 3 bases, with 14 bases between. CDR3 length: 17 amino acids. The CDR3 DNA reads as TGCGCCAGCAGCCAACGGGGAGGTATCTTTGGGGCCAACGTCCTGACTTTC. It specifies CASSQRGGIFGANVLTF.

This chain connects TRBV24-1 to TRBJ2-1; possibly TRBD1 for D (5 bases). Germline values: CDR1 KGHDR, CDR2 SFDVKD. The V gene lost 8 bases and the J gene lost 3 bases, with 7 bases spanning the gap. The CDR3 runs 12 residues. The CDR3 protein is CATMTDYNEQFF. In DNA, the CDR3 is TGTGCCACCATGACAGACTACAATGAGCAGTTCTTC.